This TCR beta chain is from a study of beta chain features in type 1 diabetes. Germline V CDR1 and CDR2: SEHNR, FQNEAQ (reference sequence). V lost 5 bases to trimming and J lost 4 bases, with 9 bases between them. The CDR3 has 13 residues. Study-wide findings and caveats: Shortening of TCRB CDR3s, moderate but significant, appeared in all four CD4+ subsets of Type 1 diabetes patients. The similarity of naive, central memory and Treg TCRB repertoires appeared greater among patients than among healthy donors.

Expressed TCRB transcripts got sequenced, as all isolated RNA was reverse transcribed. Using immunoSEQ multiplex PCR, the repertoire was profiled, and TCRdb retains in-frame clones only, with some absent. The data hold 900,000 or so clones, with roughly 15% observed a single time. Details on this clone: Its specificity is unknown.

Sorting that relied on CD45RO/CCR7/CD25/CD127/CD95/CD27 yielded CD4+ naive, central memory, regulatory and stem cell-like memory cells. The sequenced sample was naive CD4+ T cells from blood. This receptor was obtained from a woman between 18 and 29 years old in good health. The gene calls are TRBV7-9 and TRBJ1-3; D gene ambiguous. Here the CDR3 reads CASSPTWGNTIYF. The CDR3 DNA follows: TGTGCCAGCAGCCCTACCTGGGGAAACACCATATATTTT.